This T cell receptor beta chain was sequenced for a study of human T cells and chemical hapten exposure. Points from the study as a whole: No change in TCRs above 1 in 1000 frequency was produced by DPC sensitization. Compared with pre-sensitization or healthy control sets, expanded TCRs clustered more.

About this clonotype itself: Its target is not known.

As handled by the study authors: Sample TCR counts, which ranged from roughly 20,000 to 750,000, had a median of approximately 95,000. Using its own MiXCR run on the RACE reads, TCRdb lists one record per CDR3 protein. The V and J calls, along with clone size, are taken from TCRdb and not from the paper's own processing. The sample yields 200,000 to 300,000 distinct CDR3 sequences, about 9% seen once. The CDR3 is made up of 15 amino acids. The germline gives CDR1 LGHNA, CDR2 YNFKEQ. Trimming took 0 bases from V and 7 from J, leaving 13 bases between them. Specified time point: pre-sensitization, week 0. Treatment defined: therapeutic diphenylcyclopropenone sensitization with weekly scalp DPC. From whole blood left unfractionated, total RNA was extracted.

Here the sequenced sample was whole blood, taken in connection with sensitization to the hapten diphenylcyclopropenone (DPC). This TCR came from a woman aged 40 to 50 with alopecia areata. Some clones in this sample may be carry-over from other donors' samples. The chain carries TRBV4-2 and TRBJ1-5; D call uncertain. CDR3 residues: CASSQDPALGQPQHF. CDR3 DNA: TGTGCCAGCAGCCAAGATCCGGCTCTCGGGCAGCCCCAGCATTTT.